This T cell receptor beta chain originates from a study of shared clonotypes between healthy human individuals. Study overall: CD4 naive and memory got three plates each, CD8 naive two, CD8 memory one.

The CDR3 sequence is 16 residues long. From germline, CDR1 is SEHNR and CDR2 FQNEAQ (reference sequence). Trimming removed 6 bases from V and 4 bases from J, with 19 bases in between. Samples underwent the assay at deep level. Here immunoSEQ multiplex PCR was the method, and the copy in TCRdb shows in-frame clones only, minus some. The sample shows about 2 million clones, 95% of them seen only once. This clone appeared once. The origin of this receptor is a man in his late teens or twenties in good health. The chain joins TRBV7-9 to TRBJ2-1; D is unclear. Sequencing was carried out using naive CD4+ T cells sorted from blood. Subset noted: CD45RA+ positively selected. The CDR3 is CASSSSGLRLYNEQFF. CDR3 in DNA: TGTGCCAGCAGTTCGAGTGGGTTGCGTCTATACAATGAGCAGTTCTTC. Variable domain in full (rest from reference TRBV7-9 and TRBJ2-1): DTGVSQNPRHKITKRGQNVTFRCDPISEHNRLYWYRQTLGQGPEFLTYFQNEAQLEKSRLLSDRFSAERPKGSFSTLEIQRTEQGDSAMYLCASSSSGLRLYNEQFFGPGTRLTVL.